This T cell receptor beta chain was sequenced during a study of T cell responses to AZD1222 COVID-19 vaccine. Generated by immunoSEQ multiplex PCR, the TCRdb table keeps only in-frame clones and is missing some. The data contain approximately 100,000 clones, 89% of them singletons. Study conclusions and caveats: With dominance at 160-218 and 743-854, vaccine-associated CD4 TCRs spanned spike.

This clone occurred many times. The antigen is undetermined. Germline CDR1 and CDR2: LNHDA and SQIVND (reference sequence). Trimming shortened V by 7 bases and J by 0 bases, and 16 bases separated the two germline ends. The CDR3 has 15 residues. The sequencing used peripheral blood, collected on day 0 of MenACWY control vaccination. This TCR was recovered from an adult in good health. The V gene is TRBV19, the J gene TRBJ2-7; D not certain. CDR3 in amino acids: CASTPRTDLSYEQYF. DNA for the CDR3: TGTGCCAGTACCCCGAGGACGGATCTCTCCTACGAGCAGTACTTC.